This T cell receptor (beta chain) was recovered during a study of cytomegalovirus exposure and HLA in healthy donors listed by TCRdb under 2017. Turning to the overall study: According to an earlier analysis of 550 to 700 of the donors, some 170 million T cells yielded some 110 million unique TCR beta sequences and roughly 280 Gb of sequence data. Roughly 320 gigabases of sequencing data and 75 million to 85 million unique TCR sequences made up an early release that covered roughly 670 HLA-typed donors. Of the 398 genotyped donors, about 84% fell in the genetic ancestry cluster associated with self-reported Caucasian donors. The study aimed to test whether cataloging public T cell receptors could reveal signatures of past pathogen exposure. The T cell repertoires of 666 subjects were profiled by immunosequencing and related to cytomegalovirus serostatus. Along with the roughly 670-subject first cohort, a separate validation cohort of some 130 different subjects was used. High-throughput TCR immunosequencing, statistical association of individual TCRs with disease status, and machine learning were combined to predict cytomegalovirus infection status. A later analysis re-examined previously published TCR beta repertoires from about 670 donors and added high-resolution HLA genotyping to investigate patterns of TCR occurrence. In the later analysis, no new phenotypic data were used to find candidate immune exposures; instead, reliance was placed on TCR beta sequences and their occurrence across donors. An earlier analysis of 500 to 750 of the donors applied high-throughput TCR beta sequencing to assess whether each TCR beta V gene segment acted as functional or pseudogenic. Donor age, sex, ethnicity and CMV serostatus were compiled alongside the repertoire data. A later genetic analysis used genome-wide SNP genotypes for about three fifths of the 666 donors, treating that subset as a discovery cohort. All discovery cohort repertoires had been generated using a single sequencing platform. HLA typing covered class I and class II loci at four-digit resolution. The number of donors typed differed by locus, with about 620-630 for A, B, C, DRB1 and DQB1, roughly 520 for DQA1, about 610 for DPA1, and around 450 for DPB1. Four to six DR-DQ haplotypes were handled as single units for association and clustering, since linkage in the cohort was strong. Among about 400 genotyped donors of the cohort, an average of about 240,000 unique TCR beta nucleotide sequences was sequenced per donor, of which about 19% were non-productive.

As to this clone: Its recognized antigen is unknown. No much larger clonotype is one base removed from it; base qualities were not supplied.

Libraries came from the immunoSEQ multiplex PCR assay. A mixture of 60 forward primers for TCR Vbeta segments and 13 reverse primers for TCR Jbeta segments was used in the multiplex PCR. Amplification of the CDR3 region of rearranged TCR beta genes was performed with a multiplex PCR assay on genomic DNA. The Illumina HiSeq System was used to sequence the amplified TCR beta libraries as 87-base-pair reads. Turning to the authors' computational methods: A later analysis counted approximately 74 million unique TCR beta chains across the 670 or so repertoires, and 9 million to 14 million of these chains were shared by at least two donors. A nearest-neighbor algorithm error-corrected the raw reads and collapsed the reads into unique sequences, merging closely related sequences to remove PCR and sequencing errors. Alignment of CDR3 sequences to IMGT reference sequences was used to assign V, D and J gene segments. For a sequence to be retained, at least a six-nucleotide match to both a V gene segment and a J gene segment was required. Rearrangements were called productive when the CDR3 lacked stop codons and stayed in frame with V and J; all others were non-productive. CDR3 was defined according to IMGT convention as the region running from the second conserved V-encoded cysteine to the conserved J-encoded phenylalanine. Sequences without an unambiguous match to a single V gene segment were excluded from the earlier analysis of about 640 of the donors. In an earlier analysis of 587 of the donors, V segments were called functional above 56.7% productive rearrangements and were called segregating when the between-donor standard deviation exceeded 5%. A statistical classification framework was built to diagnose cytomegalovirus status from the catalog of TCR beta chain sequences. In a later analysis, TCR nucleotide sequences were compared against IMGT/GENE-DB human TR gene sequences so that V and J genes could be assigned. A later analysis assigned CDR3 sequences and most-parsimonious VDJ recombination scenarios with the TCRdist pipeline. In a later analysis, every TCR beta chain was defined by the combination of its CDR3 amino acid sequence and its V-gene family, and reads without a unique V-gene family were dropped. As a way to deal with suspected cross-contamination and a sequencing artifact, a later analysis dropped hundreds of nucleotide sequences that were highly shared and had low generation probability. In a later analysis, a clonal expansion index for each public chain was calculated from normalized within-repertoire ranks of inferred template counts. Generation probabilities in a later analysis came from a VDJ recombination model fitted to out-of-frame rearrangements, and those results were checked against IGoR. In a later analysis, TCR-TCR, TCR-HLA and TCR-CMV co-occurrence was scored with hypergeometric tests, and a repertoire-size bias correction was applied to TCR pairs. False discovery rates were estimated in a later analysis by permuting HLA or CMV assignments 20 times. A later analysis grouped co-occurring TCRs with DBSCAN, adding TCRdist sequence similarity when clustering within HLA-allele-positive subsets. Repertoires with fewer than 30,000 or more than 120,000 public chains were left out of co-occurrence clustering, as were roughly five repertoires with anomalous nucleotide sharing. The source is immuneACCESS, and TCRdb retained only in-frame sequences with V and J called. Part of the clones is not carried over; for the studies checked, unresolved V genes explain less than half of this, and the remainder is unexplained. V, J and clone size are those of that table, while D and trimming were read from the DNA. This sample is represented by approximately 160,000 clones; more than 70% of them were singletons. The ten largest clonotypes hold 4% to 5.5% of the sample.

What the research found in general, with its limitations: Presence/absence analyses assumed roughly uniform sequencing depth across donors, an assumption that may not hold. Most CMV-associated TCR beta chains appeared to be HLA-restricted in a later analysis, and the HLA associations seemed to be driven largely by CMV exposure. HLA typing was unavailable for some donors at each locus, so association tests used only the typed subset. In a later analysis, several top co-occurrence clusters were reported to appear linked to parvovirus B19, influenza, CMV and Epstein-Barr virus. About 17 rarely observed V segments, including chromosome 9 orphons, were excluded from the earlier analysis of several hundred of the donors because counts were too low. In vitro tests confirmed that a few of the cytomegalovirus-associated TCR beta chains recognize cytomegalovirus antigens. In a later analysis, HLA-associated TCR beta chains showed more clonal expansion and lower generation probabilities than non-associated chains that were equally common. Correlated functional status among segregating V segments might reflect linkage disequilibrium, but an unknown experimental factor could not be ruled out. The authors suggested that the approach could potentially be extended to other disease states and immunological phenotypes. According to a later genetic analysis, donors in an Asian-associated ancestry cluster had fewer N-insertions in productive TCRs than the approximately 630-donor mean. While some public TCRs were present in many individuals, most TCR sequences turned up only very rarely across donors. The only immune exposure information available for the cohort was CMV serostatus. The classifier was reported to diagnose cytomegalovirus status with high specificity and sensitivity in both the original and validation cohorts. A further reported finding was that TCR beta sequences accurately predicted the HLA-A and HLA-B alleles for most subjects in the first cohort. Only TCR beta chains were sequenced in this cohort, and the absence of alpha or paired-chain data limited detectable features. In an earlier analysis of approximately 590 of the donors, most TCR beta V segments were observed in productive rearrangements about 90% or about 30% of the time, broadly matching IMGT annotations. When HLA alleles, especially DR and DQ, strongly co-occurred, attributing TCR associations to individual alleles was difficult. V-gene and J-gene trimming of TCR beta chains was associated with a missense DCLRE1C variant in a later genetic analysis, and the association was replicated in an independent cohort. The study gave a list of 150 to 200 TCR beta chains associated with cytomegalovirus. A later analysis found that TCR association rates varied across HLA loci, with DRB1 alleles showing the most associated TCRs and HLA-C alleles the fewest. A later analysis associated 15,000 or so TCR beta sequences with specific HLA alleles at a false discovery rate of 0.05. The 87-base-pair reads could not distinguish some IMGT-functional V segments, including TRBV6-2 and TRBV6-3, so those segments were excluded. A cluster of highly shared sequence variants was judged likely to be a technical artifact of the sequencing pipeline.

The cohort was made up of 500 to 800 healthy bone marrow donors. Cohort members were all nominally healthy when sampled, although unrecorded immune exposures were likely present. The donor was CMV seronegative and was included in the group of a few hundred seronegative cohort members. Each donor provided a peripheral blood sample, and peripheral blood mononuclear cells were used for TCR beta sequencing. The Qiagen DNeasy Blood Extraction Kit was used to extract genomic DNA from the blood cell samples. Relative to germline, V is missing 4 bases and J is missing 5 bases, with 10 bases of the junction outside any gene match. Reading the germline V gene gives CDR1 SGHDT and CDR2 YYEEEE. Its CDR3 holds 17 amino acids, cysteine through phenylalanine. Only CDR3 DNA remains: 51 bases, in frame from the first base.

The sequence is built from TRBV5-6 and TRBJ1-3; 12 nucleotides in the junction match TRBD1. The specimen sequenced was PBMCs. The TCR comes from a male donor in good health and CMV-seronegative. The CDR3 protein: CASSTGGTGGFRNTIYF. The bases are TGTGCCAGCAGCACGGGCGGGACAGGGGGCTTCAGAAACACCATATATTTT.